The 15 T cell receptor beta chains presented below share a single source sample, sequenced in a study of TIL therapy for anti-PD-1-resistant metastatic lung cancer. Sequencing used immunoSEQ v3. TCRdb's copy holds only in-frame clones and misses some; the assay was immunoSEQ multiplex PCR. The sample yields tens of thousands of clones, less than 75% seen once. Time point denoted: pre-treatment sample, taken before nivolumab and TIL therapy. The source was blood, collected at baseline. All receptors derive from a person between 25 and 79 years old with non-small cell lung cancer.

The rearrangement uses TRBV28 and TRBJ1-5, with 12 bases identical to TRBD1. The CDR3 runs to 15 residues. V was pared by 5 bases and J by 5 bases, with 4 bases of the junction left unmatched. Germline V gives CDR1 MDHEN, CDR2 SYDVKM. This CDR3 reads CASSPGTGGHQPQHF. CDR3 coding DNA: TGTGCCAGCAGTCCCGGGACAGGGGGCCATCAGCCCCAGCATTTT.

V usage is TRBV7-9 and J usage is TRBJ2-7; possibly TRBD1 for D (6 bases). Trimming stripped 1 base from V and 2 bases from J, with 9 bases between. The V gene's germline CDR1 is SEHNR and CDR2 FQNEAQ (reference sequence). The length of the CDR3 is 14 residues. This chain's CDR3 is CASSLVTGTYEQYF. CDR3 DNA: TGTGCCAGCAGCTTAGTAACAGGGACCTACGAGCAGTACTTC.

The V gene is TRBV4-3, the J gene TRBJ1-4; D might be TRBD1 (5 bases). Germline CDR1 and CDR2: LGHNA and YSLEER. The CDR3 length is 14 residues. The V gene lost 1 base and the J gene lost 8 bases, with 11 bases spanning the gap. This CDR3 is CASSQAGTREKLFF. The CDR3 DNA is TGCGCCAGCAGCCAAGCTGGGACGCGAGAAAAACTGTTTTTT.

This clone was detected a few times. The chain couples TRBV28 to TRBJ1-1; TRBD1 is a possible D gene (5 bases). The CDR3 length is 13 residues. V dropped 6 bases and J dropped 0 bases, with 8 bases sitting between them. Germline V CDR1 and CDR2: MDHEN, SYDVKM. The CDR3, as DNA: TGTGCCAGCAGGGGGACGGTGAACACTGAAGCTTTCTTT. This sequence encodes CASRGTVNTEAFF.

The chain recombines TRBV27 with TRBJ2-1; D possibly matches TRBD1 or TRBD2 (6 bases each). CDR3 length: 14 residues. Trimming took off 5 bases at V and 5 bases at J, with 13 bases between the two ends. CDR1 is MNHEY and CDR2 is SMNVEV in the germline V gene (reference sequence). CDR3 region: CASSLGGPHNEQFF. The CDR3 region has the DNA TGTGCCAGCAGTCTTGGGGGGCCACACAATGAGCAGTTCTTC.

This clone was seen once. V usage is TRBV6-5 and J usage is TRBJ1-2; D gene ambiguous. CDR3 length equals 13 residues. Germline lookup yields CDR1 MNHEY and CDR2 SVGAGI. Trimming pared 2 bases from V and 4 bases from J, leaving 8 bases between. CDR3 in DNA: TGTGCCAGCAGTTACAGGGCAGGCTATGGCTACACCTTC. It yields the protein CASSYRAGYGYTF.

The J gene is TRBJ2-1, the V gene TRBV19; D is uncertain. The CDR3 is 13 amino acids. The V end lost 4 bases, the J end lost 6 bases, and 10 bases lay between the germline ends. Germline V gene sequence: CDR1 LNHDA, CDR2 SQIVND (reference sequence). The CDR3 DNA reads as TGTGCCAGTAGTACCTTCTTTTCCAATGAGCAGTTCTTC. Its translation: CASSTFFSNEQFF.

This clone was counted a few times. The rearrangement links TRBV4-3 to TRBJ1-2, with a possible D match to TRBD1 (5 bases). The CDR3 extends over 15 amino acids. V was cut by 0 bases and J by 2 bases, with 10 bases left in between. Germline V lookup: CDR1 LGHNA, CDR2 YSLEER. The CDR3 sequence: CASSQDRGGNYGYTF. As DNA, the CDR3 is TGCGCCAGCAGCCAAGATAGGGGAGGAAACTATGGCTACACCTTC.

The chain carries TRBV30 and TRBJ2-3; TRBD2 is a possible D gene (5 bases). Germline loops: CDR1 GTSNPN, CDR2 SVGIG (reference sequence). Trimming removed 5 bases at V and 4 bases at J, with 7 bases between. CDR3 size: 11 residues. This CDR3 reads CAWEEADTQYF. In DNA, the CDR3 is TGTGCCTGGGAGGAGGCAGATACGCAGTATTTT.

The genes are TRBV4-1 and TRBJ1-6; D possibly corresponds to TRBD1 (5 bases). Germline values: CDR1 MGHRA, CDR2 YSYEKL. The V end lost 1 base, the J end lost 5 bases, and 9 bases lay between the germline ends. This CDR3 contains 15 residues. CDR3 nucleotides: TGCGCCAGCAGCCAAGGTGACAGTAATAATTCACCCCTCCACTTT. Translated: CASSQGDSNNSPLHF.

The table lists this clone with a few counts. The V call is TRBV28, the J call TRBJ1-5; the D gene is possibly TRBD1 (6 bases). The germline V gene has CDR1 MDHEN and CDR2 SYDVKM. This CDR3 contains 15 residues. Trimming pared 6 bases from V and 2 bases from J, leaving 14 bases between. DNA for the CDR3: TGTGCCAGCAGCAGGGACAAGGGGGGCAATCAGCCCCAGCATTTT. This encodes CASSRDKGGNQPQHF.

The chain recombines TRBV7-6 with TRBJ2-2, with D possibly TRBD2 on 6 matching bases. The CDR3 has 15 amino acids. Trimming cost V 5 bases and J 5 bases, with 15 bases left between them. CDR1 is SGHVS, CDR2 FNYEAQ, per germline. The CDR3 coding sequence is TGTGCCAGCAGCCCCGGAGGAGGGCAGACCGGGGAGCTGTTTTTT. This gives the protein CASSPGGGQTGELFF.

In its sample, this clone was seen a few times. The genes are TRBV4-2 and TRBJ1-5; no definite D call. V dropped 0 bases and J dropped 6 bases, with 9 bases sitting between them. The CDR3 length is 14 residues. Germline lookup yields CDR1 LGHNA and CDR2 YNFKEQ. This chain's CDR3 is CASSQDPQFQPQHF. CDR3 DNA: TGTGCCAGCAGCCAAGATCCCCAGTTTCAGCCCCAGCATTTT.

This clone was seen a few times. The chain is built from TRBV7-2 and TRBJ2-7, with D possibly TRBD2 on 5 matching bases. Trimming removed 0 bases at V and 6 bases at J, with 12 bases between. Germline values: CDR1 SGHTA, CDR2 FQGNSA. CDR3 size: 14 residues. CDR3 sequence: CASSLAPGSAEQYF. CDR3 DNA sequence: TGTGCCAGCAGCTTAGCCCCGGGGTCCGCCGAGCAGTACTTC.

This chain connects TRBV19 to TRBJ2-2, with D perhaps TRBD1 or TRBD2 (6 bases each). V was trimmed by 10 bases and J by 5 bases, leaving 20 bases between them. Germline V gives CDR1 LNHDA, CDR2 SQIVND (reference sequence). The CDR3 is made up of 15 amino acids. The CDR3 loop reads CATRGGGYETGELFF. The CDR3 DNA reads as TGTGCCACCAGAGGAGGGGGGTACGAGACCGGGGAGCTGTTTTTT.